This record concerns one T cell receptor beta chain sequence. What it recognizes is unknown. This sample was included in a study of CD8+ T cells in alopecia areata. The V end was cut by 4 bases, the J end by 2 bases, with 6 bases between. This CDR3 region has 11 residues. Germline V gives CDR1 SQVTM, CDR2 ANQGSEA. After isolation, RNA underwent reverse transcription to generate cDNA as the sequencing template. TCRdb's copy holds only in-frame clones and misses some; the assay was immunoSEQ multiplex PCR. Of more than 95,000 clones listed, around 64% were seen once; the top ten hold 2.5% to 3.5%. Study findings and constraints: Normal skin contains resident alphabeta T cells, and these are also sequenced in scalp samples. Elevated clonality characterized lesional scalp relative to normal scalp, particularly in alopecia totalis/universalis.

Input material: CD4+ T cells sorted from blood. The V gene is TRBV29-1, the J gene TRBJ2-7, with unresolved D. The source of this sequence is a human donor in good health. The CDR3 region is CSVVTPYEQYF. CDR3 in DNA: TGCAGCGTTGTAACCCCCTACGAGCAGTACTTC.